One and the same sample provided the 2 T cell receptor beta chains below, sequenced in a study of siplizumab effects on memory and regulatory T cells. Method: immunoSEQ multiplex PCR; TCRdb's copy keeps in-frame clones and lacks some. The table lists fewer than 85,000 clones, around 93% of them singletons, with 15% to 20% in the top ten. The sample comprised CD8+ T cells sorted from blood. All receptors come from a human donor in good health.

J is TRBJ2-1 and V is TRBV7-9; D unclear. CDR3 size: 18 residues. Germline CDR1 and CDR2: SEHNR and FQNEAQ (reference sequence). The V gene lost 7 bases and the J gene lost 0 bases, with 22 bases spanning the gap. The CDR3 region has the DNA TGTGCCAGCACACCTTCGCCTTATCCGGCAGCCTCCTACAATGAGCAGTTCTTC. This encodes CASTPSPYPAASYNEQFF.

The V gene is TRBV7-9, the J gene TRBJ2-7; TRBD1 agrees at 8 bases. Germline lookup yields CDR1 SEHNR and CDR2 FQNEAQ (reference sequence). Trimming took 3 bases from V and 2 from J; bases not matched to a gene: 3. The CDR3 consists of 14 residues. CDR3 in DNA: TGTGCCAGCAGCTTCGACAGGGGACCCTACGAGCAGTACTTC. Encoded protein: CASSFDRGPYEQYF. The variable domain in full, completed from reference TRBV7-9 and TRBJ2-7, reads DTGVSQNPRHKITKRGQNVTFRCDPISEHNRLYWYRQTLGQGPEFLTYFQNEAQLEKSRLLSDRFSAERPKGSFSTLEIQRTEQGDSAMYLCASSFDRGPYEQYFGPGTRLTVT.